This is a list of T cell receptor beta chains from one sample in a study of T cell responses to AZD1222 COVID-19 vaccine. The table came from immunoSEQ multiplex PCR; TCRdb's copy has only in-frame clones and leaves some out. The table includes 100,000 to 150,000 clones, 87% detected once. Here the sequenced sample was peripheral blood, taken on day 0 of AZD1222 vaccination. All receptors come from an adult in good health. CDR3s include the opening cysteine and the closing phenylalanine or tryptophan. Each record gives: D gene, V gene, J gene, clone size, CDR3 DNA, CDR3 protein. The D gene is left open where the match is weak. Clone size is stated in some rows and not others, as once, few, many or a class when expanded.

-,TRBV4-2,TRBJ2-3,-,TGTGCCAGCAGCCAAGAGGATTTCACAGATACGCAGTATTTT,CASSQEDFTDTQYF
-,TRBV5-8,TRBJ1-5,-,TGTGCCAGCAGCTTCTACAGGGAGGGCAATCAGCCCCAGCATTTT,CASSFYREGNQPQHF
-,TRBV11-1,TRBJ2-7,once,TGTGCCAGCAGCTTAGGAGGGGGCGAGCAGTACTTC,CASSLGGGEQYF
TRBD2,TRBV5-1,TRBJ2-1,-,TGCGCCAGCAGTAATAGCGGGGGGATTCAGAATGAGCAGTTCTTC,CASSNSGGIQNEQFF
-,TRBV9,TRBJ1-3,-,TGTGCCAGCAGCGTGCAGGGCCCTACCTCTGGAAACACCATATATTTT,CASSVQGPTSGNTIYF
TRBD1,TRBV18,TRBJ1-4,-,TGTGCCAGCTCACCGGGACAGCCTAATGAAAAACTGTTTTTT,CASSPGQPNEKLFF
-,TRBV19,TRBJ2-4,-,TGTGCCAGTAGTATCACCCAGGGAGGTACCAAAAACATTCAGTACTTC,CASSITQGGTKNIQYF
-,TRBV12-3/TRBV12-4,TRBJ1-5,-,TGTGCCAGCAGTCAAGGGGATATTCAGCCCCAGCATTTT,CASSQGDIQPQHF
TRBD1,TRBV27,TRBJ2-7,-,TGTGCCAGCAGTCCCCGGGACAGCAATCGGGAGCAGTACTTC,CASSPRDSNREQYF
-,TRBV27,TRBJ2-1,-,TGTGCCAGCAGTTTATCCGGGGGGCCCAATGAGCAGTTCTTC,CASSLSGGPNEQFF
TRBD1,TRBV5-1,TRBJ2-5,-,TGCGCCAGCAGCAACGGACAGGAAGAGACCCAGTACTTC,CASSNGQEETQYF
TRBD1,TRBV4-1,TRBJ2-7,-,TGCGCCAGCAGCCAAGGAGCGTTCGGGACAGGGACTGGGCAGTACTTC,CASSQGAFGTGTGQYF
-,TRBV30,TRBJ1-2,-,TGTGCCTGGACCATGGGGAGATCTAACTATGGCTACACCTTC,CAWTMGRSNYGYTF
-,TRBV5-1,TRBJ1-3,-,TGCGCCAGCAGCCCCCATGGAGGGGGCTCTGGAAACACCATATATTTT,CASSPHGGGSGNTIYF
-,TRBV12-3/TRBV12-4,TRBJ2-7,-,TGTGCCAGCAGTGAGGCTTCCTACGAGCAGTACTTC,CASSEASYEQYF
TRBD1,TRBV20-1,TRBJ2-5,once,TGCAGTGGGGACAGACAAGAGACCCAGTACTTC,CSGDRQETQYF
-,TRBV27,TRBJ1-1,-,TGTGCCAGCAGTTTTTATTTCTCGGGCGGAAAGAACACTGAAGCTTTCTTT,CASSFYFSGGKNTEAFF
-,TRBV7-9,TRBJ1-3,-,TGTGCCGGCCGCGGCGGAGCCTCTGGAAACACCATATATTTT,CAGRGGASGNTIYF
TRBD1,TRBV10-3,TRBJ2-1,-,TGTGCCATCAGTGAGTCCCAAGGGGGCAGTGGTGGGTTCTTC,CAISESQGGSGGFF
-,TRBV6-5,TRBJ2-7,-,TGTGCCAGCAGCCCATCCTGGGACGGTGACTACGAGCAGTACTTC,CASSPSWDGDYEQYF
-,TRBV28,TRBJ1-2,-,TGTGCCAGCACCTTTTGGGGCGGCGACTGTGGCTACACCTTC,CASTFWGGDCGYTF
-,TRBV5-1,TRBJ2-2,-,TGCGCCAGCAGCCTCCGAGTCCCCGGGGAGCTGTTTTTT,CASSLRVPGELFF
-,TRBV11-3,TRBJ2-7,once,TGTGCCAGCAGCTTAGATATGGGGGGCGAGCAGTACTTC,CASSLDMGGEQYF
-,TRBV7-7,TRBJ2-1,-,TGTGCCAGCAGCCCAAGTGCGGGAACCAATGAGCAGTTCTTC,CASSPSAGTNEQFF
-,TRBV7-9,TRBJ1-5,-,TGTGCCAGCAGCCCAGGTTTGGGCAGAGAAAACAATCAGCCCCAGCATTTT,CASSPGLGRENNQPQHF
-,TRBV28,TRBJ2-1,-,TGTGCCAGCATACAGGGAACCTACAATGAGCAGTTCTTC,CASIQGTYNEQFF
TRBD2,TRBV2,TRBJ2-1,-,TGTGCCAGCACCCATGGTAGGGCTAGCGGGGGCCTAGAGCAGTTCTTC,CASTHGRASGGLEQFF
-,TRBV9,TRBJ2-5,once,TGTGCCAGCAGCGTTGATGGAGAGACCCAGTACTTC,CASSVDGETQYF
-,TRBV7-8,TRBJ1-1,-,TGTGCCAGCAGCTTTCCCGATGGTAGGCGACTGAACACTGAAGCTTTCTTT,CASSFPDGRRLNTEAFF
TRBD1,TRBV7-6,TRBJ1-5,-,TGTGCCAGCAGCTCCAGGACAGGGGGCGGCGGCAATCAGCCCCAGCATTTT,CASSSRTGGGGNQPQHF
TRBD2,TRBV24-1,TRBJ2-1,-,TGTGCCACCCGGAGACTAGCGGGGGTCAATGAGCAGTTCTTC,CATRRLAGVNEQFF
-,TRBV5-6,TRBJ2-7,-,TGTGCCAGCAGCTTGGGGGCGACAGGTTTTTACGAGCAGTACTTC,CASSLGATGFYEQYF
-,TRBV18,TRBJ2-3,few,TGTGCCAGCTCACCACAGACAGTCACAGATACGCAGTATTTT,CASSPQTVTDTQYF
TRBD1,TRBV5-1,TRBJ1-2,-,TGCGCCAGCAGCACCGGGACAGGGAACGGCTACACCTTC,CASSTGTGNGYTF
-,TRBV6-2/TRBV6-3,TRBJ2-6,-,TGTGCCAGCAGTTGGCTGGACACGGGCTTCTCTGGGGCCAACGTCCTGACTTTC,CASSWLDTGFSGANVLTF
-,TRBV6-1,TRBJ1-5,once,TGTGCCAGCAGTGAACTGACAGGAGTCAATCAGCCCCAGCATTTT,CASSELTGVNQPQHF
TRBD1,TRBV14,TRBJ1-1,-,TGTGCCAGCAGCCAAGAGGACAGGCAGAACACTGAAGCTTTCTTT,CASSQEDRQNTEAFF